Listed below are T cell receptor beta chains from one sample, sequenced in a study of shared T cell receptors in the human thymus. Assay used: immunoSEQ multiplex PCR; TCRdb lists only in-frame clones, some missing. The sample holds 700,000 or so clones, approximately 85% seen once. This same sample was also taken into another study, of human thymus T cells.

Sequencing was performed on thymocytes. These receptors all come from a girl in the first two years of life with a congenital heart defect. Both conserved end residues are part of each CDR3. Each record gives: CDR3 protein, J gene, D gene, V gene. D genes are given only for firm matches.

CASSFTRPNYGYTF TRBJ1-2 - TRBV5-8
CASSPPNRTGAYGYTF TRBJ1-2 TRBD1 TRBV18
CASSHGQSNEQFF TRBJ2-1 - TRBV11-3
CVPAPSTGVSYGYTF TRBJ1-2 - TRBV9
CASSPGPGQGLNTEAFF TRBJ1-1 TRBD1 TRBV5-6
CASSLEGGYYGYTF TRBJ1-2 TRBD1 TRBV7-9
CASTLLRGNTEAFF TRBJ1-1 - TRBV5-8
CASSQDLKTGIHGYTF TRBJ1-2 TRBD1 TRBV4-1
CASRVYLGQGYEQYF TRBJ2-7 TRBD1 TRBV6-1
CASSLAAGTGVPPGASGANVLTF TRBJ2-6 TRBD1 TRBV27
CASSLSQGTTGVELYGYTF TRBJ1-2 TRBD1 TRBV27
CASSQPGRLSYEQYF - - TRBV28
CASSRTVLANYGYTF TRBJ1-2 - TRBV19
CSVGASRPQHF TRBJ1-5 - TRBV29-1
CASSLIRGLSGNTIYF TRBJ1-3 - TRBV5-6
CASSFGTGSAPLHF TRBJ1-6 TRBD1 TRBV5-1
CATWGGTTYGMGYTF TRBJ1-2 - TRBV30
CASSVATGGHSGNTIYF TRBJ1-3 - TRBV9
CASSESRSIYEQYF TRBJ2-7 - TRBV2
CASSQDRLAGEIYEQYF TRBJ2-7 TRBD2 TRBV4-3
CASSLRRLPSTDTQYF TRBJ2-3 - TRBV7-6
CASRPLSGGRHEQFF TRBJ2-1 TRBD2 TRBV27
CTSSQEEQGVQPQHF TRBJ1-5 - TRBV1
CASSQDGGIIYGYTF TRBJ1-2 - TRBV14
CAWKAGVPNQPQHF TRBJ1-5 - TRBV30
CASSGAGPNQPQHF TRBJ1-5 - TRBV19
CASSMEPGQVFDGYTF TRBJ1-2 TRBD1 TRBV19
CASSQGGGGRGNNEQFF TRBJ2-1 TRBD2 TRBV4-1
CASSQDLCRGAYNEQFF TRBJ2-1 TRBD2 TRBV4-1
CASSYNRQEGRDIQYF TRBJ2-4 - TRBV6-6
CASSQLPPGEGDTDTQYF TRBJ2-3 - TRBV4-2
CASSPVPGQGSSNQPQHF TRBJ1-5 TRBD1 TRBV5-1
CASSFAGLKRDNEQFF TRBJ2-1 - TRBV6-5
CASIPERLKSGPLYGYTF TRBJ1-2 - TRBV11-2
CASSDRARANVLTF TRBJ2-6 TRBD1 TRBV6-6
CASSQVTVSSGGVGQYF TRBJ2-7 TRBD2 TRBV4-1